This entry is about one T cell receptor (beta chain). These data originate in a study of T cell responses to AZD1222 COVID-19 vaccine. CDR3 length: 13 residues. Germline CDR1 and CDR2: KGHDR and SFDVKD. The V gene lost 5 bases and the J gene lost 6 bases, with 12 bases spanning the gap. The method was immunoSEQ multiplex PCR; TCRdb's version includes in-frame clones alone and lacks a portion of them. The sample consists of around 100,000 clones, 85% to 90% of them appearing once. The sequence derives from an adult in good health. This rearrangement joins TRBV24-1 to TRBJ1-2, with unresolved D. This material consisted of peripheral blood, taken on day 0 of AZD1222 vaccination. CDR3 nucleotides: TGTGCCACCAGTGGGCAGGCTGAACATGGCTACACCTTC. The encoded protein is CATSGQAEHGYTF.